This TCR beta chain came from a study of type 1 and type 2 diabetes patients. Study-wide results and limits: Some T1D-only expanded clones might appear in more T2D or control samples.

Points on this clonotype: Antigen specificity is unknown. The conserved final phenylalanine or tryptophan is absent from the CDR3, which likely points to a read error.

V gave up 7 bases and J gave up 4 bases, with 13 bases separating them. CDR3 length equals 14 residues. CDR1 is SNHLY, CDR2 FYNNEI, per germline. Donors had no other autoimmune disease or infection in four weeks. Amplification started from genomic DNA. The TCR beta CDR3 region was amplified using 30 forward and 13 reverse primers. From the multiplex PCR reads, TCRdb called clonotypes with MiXCR, one entry per CDR3 protein. The table has fewer than 350,000 distinct CDR3 sequences, more than 40% seen once; the top ten hold roughly 13%. The chain is built from TRBV2 and TRBJ1-4, with D tentatively TRBD1 (6 bases). Sample: peripheral blood mononuclear cells (PBMCs). This TCR came from a man younger than 35 with type 2 diabetes. The CDR3 loop reads CASTWTADNEKLFL. The CDR3 nucleotides are TGTGCCAGCACCTGGACAGCTGATAATGAAAAACTGTTTCTT.